This TCR beta chain originates from a study of cytomegalovirus exposure and HLA in healthy donors. General observations from the study: Association with HLA alleles at 0.05 false discovery rate was found for 17,000 or so TCR beta sequences in a later analysis.

This CDR3 region has 13 residues. Trimming took off 6 bases at V and 1 base at J, with 9 bases between the two ends. Germline CDR1 is MNHNS and CDR2 is SASEGT. Regarding this clone: The antigen remains unidentified.

PCR involved 60 Vbeta and 13 Jbeta primers. Data came from immunoSEQ multiplex PCR; TCRdb stores just in-frame clones and leaves some out. The data contain about 230,000 clones, 85% to 90% of them singletons. V and J are TRBV6-1 and TRBJ1-2; a weak D match, TRBD1 (5 bases). The sequence was collected from a woman aged 18-30 years in good health and CMV-seronegative. The sample taken for sequencing was PBMCs. CDR3 residues: CASRHDSNYGYTF. The DNA for the CDR3 is TGTGCCAGCAGACACGACAGTAACTATGGCTACACCTTC.